The 16 T cell receptor beta chains reported below all come from one sample, sequenced in a study of Graves' ophthalmopathy and Graves' hyperthyroidism. Amplification of TCR beta CDR3 regions used RNA transcripts. Scientists carried out first-round RT-PCR using HTBI primers and then a second-round multiplex PCR. TCRdb reprocessed the multiplex PCR reads via MiXCR and lists one record per CDR3 protein. The data contain hundreds of thousands of distinct CDR3 sequences, over 20% of them singletons. The sequencing sample was made of peripheral blood. Receptors were obtained from a woman aged 18 to 35 with stable Graves' hyperthyroidism.

This clonotype appeared many times. The rearrangement joins TRBV10-2 to TRBJ2-5, with 7 bases that match TRBD2. There are 13 residues in the CDR3. Germline CDR1 and CDR2: WSHSY and SAAADI. Trimming at V came to 5 bases and at J to 5 bases, leaving 5 bases not matched to a gene. CDR3 region: CASSSGAWETQYF. For the CDR3, the DNA is TGCGCCAGCAGTAGCGGGGCCTGGGAGACCCAGTACTTC.

This clonotype was counted ten times or more. The chain uses TRBV5-1 and TRBJ2-7; D may be TRBD1 (7 bases). CDR3 length equals 14 residues. Germline CDR1 is SGHRS and CDR2 is YFSETQ. V lost 0 bases and J lost 7, with 14 bases in between. The CDR3 DNA reads TGCGCCAGCAGCTTGGGACAGGGAGGTGGGGAGCAGTACTTC. Protein sequence: CASSLGQGGGEQYF.

The chain joins TRBV19 to TRBJ1-5; D might be TRBD1 (5 bases). Deletions cut 4 bases from V and 6 bases from J, with 10 bases between. The CDR3 is 13 residues long. The germline CDR1 and CDR2 sequences are LNHDA and SQIVND (reference sequence). As DNA, the CDR3 is TGTGCCAGTAGTAGCAGGGTCATTCAGCCCCAGCATTTT. Encoded protein: CASSSRVIQPQHF.

The sample holds many counts of this clonotype. V is TRBV12-3 or TRBV12-4 and J is TRBJ1-1, with D uncertain. The V gene lost 6 bases and the J gene lost 10 bases, with 12 bases spanning the gap. The CDR3 runs 11 residues. CDR3 region: CASRDLGGAFF. The CDR3 coding sequence is TGTGCCAGCAGGGACTTAGGCGGAGCTTTCTTT.

This clonotype was detected ten times or more. The V call is TRBV28, the J call TRBJ2-7, with D unclear. The germline V gene encodes CDR1 MDHEN and CDR2 SYDVKM. The V end was cut by 5 bases, the J end by 5 bases, with 10 bases between. The CDR3 loop spans 12 amino acids. CDR3 residues: CASSPPDHEQYF. CDR3 nucleotide sequence: TGTGCCAGCAGTCCGCCGGACCACGAGCAGTACTTC.

The table lists this clonotype with many counts. J is TRBJ2-7 and V is TRBV9; a possible D gene is TRBD1 (5 bases). V lost 4 bases to trimming and J lost 3 bases, with 14 bases between them. The CDR3 consists of 14 residues. In germline, CDR1 is SGDLS, CDR2 YYNGEE. This CDR3 reads CASSKEAGNYEQYF. The CDR3 region has the DNA TGTGCCAGCAGCAAGGAAGCAGGGAACTACGAGCAGTACTTC.

The sample holds many counts of this clonotype. This rearrangement joins TRBV28 to TRBJ1-5; D is unclear. V gave up 6 bases and J gave up 0 bases, with 12 bases separating them. The CDR3 has 15 residues. CDR1 and CDR2 (germline): MDHEN, SYDVKM. CDR3 in amino acids: CASRRSMDSNQPQHF. Here the CDR3 DNA reads TGTGCCAGCAGGCGATCGATGGATAGCAATCAGCCCCAGCATTTT.

This clonotype was seen repeatedly, ten times or more. This chain connects TRBV30 to TRBJ2-5; 7 bases fit TRBD1. Germline-derived CDR1 and CDR2 are GTSNPN and SVGIG (reference sequence). The CDR3 loop spans 13 amino acids. With V trimmed by 3 bases and J by 4 bases, 5 bases remained unmatched. DNA for the CDR3: TGTGCCTGGAGCCGACAGGGTCGAGAGACCCAGTACTTC. Amino acids: CAWSRQGRETQYF.

This clonotype was seen at least ten times. The chain carries TRBV10-3 and TRBJ1-1; D gene unclear. V dropped 5 bases and J dropped 2 bases, with 6 bases sitting between them. Germline V gives CDR1 ENHRY, CDR2 SYGVKD. There are 12 residues in the CDR3. The CDR3 sequence is CAISSSNTEAFF. The DNA for the CDR3 is TGTGCCATCAGTTCAAGTAACACTGAAGCTTTCTTT.

V and J are TRBV18 and TRBJ2-7, with D possibly being TRBD1 or TRBD2 (7 bases each). V lost 1 base and J lost 3, with 16 bases in between. CDR3 length: 16 amino acids. Germline assignment: CDR1 KGHSH and CDR2 LQKENI. The chain's CDR3 is CASSPLPTGTIYEQYV. CDR3 coding DNA: TGTGCCAGCTCACCACTCCCGACAGGGACTATCTACGAGCAGTACGTC.

This clonotype was counted at least ten times. The chain uses TRBV11-2 and TRBJ2-2; the match to TRBD2 covers 12 bases. The CDR3 contains 17 residues. Germline loops: CDR1 SGHAT, CDR2 FQNNGV. V lost 0 bases to trimming and J lost 4 bases; unmatched junction nucleotides: 3. As DNA, the CDR3 is TGTGCCAGCAGCTTAGACGGACTAGCGGGACGCACCGGGGAGCTGTTTTTT. It codes for CASSLDGLAGRTGELFF.

The J gene is TRBJ2-5, the V gene TRBV5-1, with 12 bases matching TRBD2. In germline, CDR1 is SGHRS, CDR2 YFSETQ. Germline trimming cut 3 bases from V and 1 base from J; bases unmatched to any gene: 10. This CDR3 has 18 amino acids. CDR3 amino acids: CASSSGRLAGAFQETQYF. CDR3 nucleotides: TGCGCCAGCAGCTCGGGGAGACTAGCGGGGGCCTTCCAAGAGACCCAGTACTTC.

This chain connects TRBV6-1 to TRBJ1-5, with 9 bases fitting TRBD1. Germline V lookup: CDR1 MNHNS, CDR2 SASEGT. V trimming: 2 bases; J trimming: 5 bases; junction bases outside the gene matches: 4. This CDR3 region has 15 residues. CDR3 sequence (DNA): TGTGCCAGCAGTGAATGGGGACAGGGTCATCAGCCCCAGCATTTT. Amino acids: CASSEWGQGHQPQHF.

This chain uses TRBV12-3 or TRBV12-4 with TRBJ1-1; D may be TRBD1 (5 bases). V gave up 3 bases and J gave up 4 bases, with 27 bases separating them. This CDR3 is 19 amino acids long. CDR3 region: CASSLVFHVIGGILTEAFF. CDR3 in DNA: TGTGCCAGCAGTTTGGTGTTTCATGTTATTGGGGGAATCCTCACTGAAGCTTTCTTT.

V is TRBV20-1 and J is TRBJ2-7; TRBD1 is a possible D gene (7 bases). V was trimmed by 7 bases and J by 2 bases, leaving 15 bases between them. Germline V gene data show CDR1 as DFQATT and CDR2 as SNEGSKA (reference sequence). The CDR3 has 13 residues. The CDR3 nucleotides read TGCAGTGTTACGACCAGGGGGGCCTACGAGCAGTACTTC. Its protein is CSVTTRGAYEQYF.

Written as DNA, the CDR3 is TGTGCCAGCACCCTAGACAGGAACACTGAAGCTTTCTTT. Translated, it gives CASTLDRNTEAFF. V gene TRBV6-1 combines with J gene TRBJ1-1; possibly TRBD1 for D (5 bases). Germline assignment: CDR1 MNHNS and CDR2 SASEGT. This CDR3 spans 13 amino acids. With 7 bases removed from V and 1 base from J, the gap between germline ends came to 10 bases.